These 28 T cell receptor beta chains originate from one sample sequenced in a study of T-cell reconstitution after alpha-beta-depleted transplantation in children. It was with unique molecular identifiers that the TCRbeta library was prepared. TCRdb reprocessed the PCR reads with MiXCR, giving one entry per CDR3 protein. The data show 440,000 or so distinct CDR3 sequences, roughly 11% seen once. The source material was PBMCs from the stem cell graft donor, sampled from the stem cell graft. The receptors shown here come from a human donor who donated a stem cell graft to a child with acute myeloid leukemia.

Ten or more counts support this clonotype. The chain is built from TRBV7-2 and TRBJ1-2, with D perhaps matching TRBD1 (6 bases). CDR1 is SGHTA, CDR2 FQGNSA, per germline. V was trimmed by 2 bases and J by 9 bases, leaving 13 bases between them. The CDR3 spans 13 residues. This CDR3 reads CASSLLGHLSYTF. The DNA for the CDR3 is TGTGCCAGCAGCTTACTGGGACACCTAAGCTACACCTTC.

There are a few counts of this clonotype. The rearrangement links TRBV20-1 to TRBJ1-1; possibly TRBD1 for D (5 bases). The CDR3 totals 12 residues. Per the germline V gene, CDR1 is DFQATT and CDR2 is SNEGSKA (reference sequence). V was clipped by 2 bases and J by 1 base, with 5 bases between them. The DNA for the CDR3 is TGCAGTGCTAGAAGGGGGAACACTGAAGCTTTCTTT. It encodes CSARRGNTEAFF.

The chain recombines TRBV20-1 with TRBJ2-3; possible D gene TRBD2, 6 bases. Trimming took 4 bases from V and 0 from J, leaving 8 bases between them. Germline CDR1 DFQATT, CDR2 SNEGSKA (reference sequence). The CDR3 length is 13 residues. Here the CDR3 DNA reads TGCAGTGCTAACGGACTAAGCACAGATACGCAGTATTTT. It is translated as CSANGLSTDTQYF.

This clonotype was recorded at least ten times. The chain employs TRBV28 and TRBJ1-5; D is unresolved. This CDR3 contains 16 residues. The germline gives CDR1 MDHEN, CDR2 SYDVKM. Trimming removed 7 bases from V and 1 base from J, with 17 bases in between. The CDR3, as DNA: TGTGCCAGCACGCAAAAGGCCTTGATCAGCAATCAGCCCCAGCATTTT. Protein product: CASTQKALISNQPQHF.

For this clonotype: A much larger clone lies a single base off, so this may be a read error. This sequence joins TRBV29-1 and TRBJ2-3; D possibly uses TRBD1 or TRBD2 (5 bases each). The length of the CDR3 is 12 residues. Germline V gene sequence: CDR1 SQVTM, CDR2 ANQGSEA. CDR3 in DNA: TGCATCGTTGAGAGGGGCCCAGATACGCAGTATTTT. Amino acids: CIVERGPDTQYF.

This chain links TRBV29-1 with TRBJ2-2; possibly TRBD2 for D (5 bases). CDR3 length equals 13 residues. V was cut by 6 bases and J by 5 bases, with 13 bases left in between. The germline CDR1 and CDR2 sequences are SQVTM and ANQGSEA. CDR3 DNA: TGCAGCGTGGAGGTGAAACGGACCGGGGAGCTGTTTTTT. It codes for CSVEVKRTGELFF.

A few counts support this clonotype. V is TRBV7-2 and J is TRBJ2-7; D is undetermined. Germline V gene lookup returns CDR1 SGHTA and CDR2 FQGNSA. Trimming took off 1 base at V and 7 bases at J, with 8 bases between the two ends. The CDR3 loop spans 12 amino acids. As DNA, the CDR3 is TGTGCCAGCAGCTTAGTGGTCGGGGAGCAGTACTTC. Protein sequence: CASSLVVGEQYF.

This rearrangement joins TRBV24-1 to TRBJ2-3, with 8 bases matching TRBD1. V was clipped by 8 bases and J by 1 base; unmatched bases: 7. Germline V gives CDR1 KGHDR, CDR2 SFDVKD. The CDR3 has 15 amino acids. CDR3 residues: CATMDPGQGTDTQYF. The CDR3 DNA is TGTGCCACCATGGATCCGGGACAGGGCACAGATACGCAGTATTTT.

The CDR3 is CASSPKIRSDEQFF. Written as DNA, the CDR3 is TGTGCCAGCAGCCCAAAAATTCGGTCCGATGAGCAGTTCTTC. The chain carries TRBV28 and TRBJ2-1; D not resolved. V dropped 6 bases and J dropped 8 bases, with 17 bases sitting between them. Germline V gene data show CDR1 as MDHEN and CDR2 as SYDVKM. The CDR3 has 14 residues.

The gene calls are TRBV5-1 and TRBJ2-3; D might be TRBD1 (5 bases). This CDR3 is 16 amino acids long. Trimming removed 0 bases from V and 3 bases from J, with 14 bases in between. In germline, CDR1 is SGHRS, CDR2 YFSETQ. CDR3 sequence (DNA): TGCGCCAGCAGCTTGGGGGCAGGGATGGGGACAGATACGCAGTATTTT. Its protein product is CASSLGAGMGTDTQYF.

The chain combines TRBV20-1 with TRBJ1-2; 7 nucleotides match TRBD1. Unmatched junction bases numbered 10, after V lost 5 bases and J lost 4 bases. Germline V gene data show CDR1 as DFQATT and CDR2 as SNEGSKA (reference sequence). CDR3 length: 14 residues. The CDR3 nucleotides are TGCAGTGCTCCGAGCCCTGGGACAGCCTATGGCTACACCTTC. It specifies CSAPSPGTAYGYTF.

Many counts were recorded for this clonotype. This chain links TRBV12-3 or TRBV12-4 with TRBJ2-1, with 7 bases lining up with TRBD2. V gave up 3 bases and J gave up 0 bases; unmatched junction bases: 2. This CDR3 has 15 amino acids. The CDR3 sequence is CASSLRESSYNEQFF. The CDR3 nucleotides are TGTGCCAGCAGTTTGCGGGAGAGCTCCTACAATGAGCAGTTCTTC.

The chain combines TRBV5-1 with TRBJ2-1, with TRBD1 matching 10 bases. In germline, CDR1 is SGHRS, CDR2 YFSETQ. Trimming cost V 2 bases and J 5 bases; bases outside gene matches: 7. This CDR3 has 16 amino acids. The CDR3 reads CASSFGGQGFNNEQFF. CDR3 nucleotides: TGCGCCAGCAGCTTCGGGGGACAGGGGTTTAACAATGAGCAGTTCTTC.

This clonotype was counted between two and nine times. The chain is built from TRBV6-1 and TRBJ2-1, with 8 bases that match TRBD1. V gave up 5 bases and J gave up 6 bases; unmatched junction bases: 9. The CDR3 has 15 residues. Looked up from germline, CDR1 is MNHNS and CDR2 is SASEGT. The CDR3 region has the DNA TGTGCCAGCAGTAGACAGGGGCAACAGGTCAATGAGCAGTTCTTC. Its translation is CASSRQGQQVNEQFF.

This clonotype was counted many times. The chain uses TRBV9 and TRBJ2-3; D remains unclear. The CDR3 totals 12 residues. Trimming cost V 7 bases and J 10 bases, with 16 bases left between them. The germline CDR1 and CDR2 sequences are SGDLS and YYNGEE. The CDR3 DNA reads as TGTGCCAGCCAAACGAATCGTGGTCCGCAGTATTTT. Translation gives CASQTNRGPQYF.

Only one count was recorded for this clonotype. The CDR3 loop is CASSQGWGWTGLYV. CDR3 in DNA: TGTGCCAGCAGCCAAGGCTGGGGGTGGACAGGTCTGTACGTC. This rearrangement joins TRBV3-1 to TRBJ2-7, with TRBD1 matching 7 bases. There are 14 residues in the CDR3. The V segment lost 1 base and the J segment 12 bases; nucleotides outside the gene matches: 12. Germline-derived CDR1 and CDR2 are LGHDT and YNNKEL (reference sequence).

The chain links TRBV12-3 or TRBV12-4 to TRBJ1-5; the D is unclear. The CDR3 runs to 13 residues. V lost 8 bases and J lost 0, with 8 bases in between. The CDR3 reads CASQTDSNQPQHF. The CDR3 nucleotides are TGTGCCAGCCAGACGGATAGCAATCAGCCCCAGCATTTT.

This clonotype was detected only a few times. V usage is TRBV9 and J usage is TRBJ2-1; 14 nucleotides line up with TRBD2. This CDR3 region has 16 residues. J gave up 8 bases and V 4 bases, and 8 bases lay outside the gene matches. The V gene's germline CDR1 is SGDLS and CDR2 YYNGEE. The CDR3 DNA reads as TGTGCCAGCAGCTCCCCGGGACTAGCGGGAGCGCATGAGCAGTTCTTC. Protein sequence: CASSSPGLAGAHEQFF.

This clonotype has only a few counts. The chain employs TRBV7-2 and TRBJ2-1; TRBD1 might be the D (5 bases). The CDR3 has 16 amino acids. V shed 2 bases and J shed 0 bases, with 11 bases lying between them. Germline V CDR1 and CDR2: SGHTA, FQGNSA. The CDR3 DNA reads TGTGCCAGCAGCTTACTCCACAGGAGCTCCTACAATGAGCAGTTCTTC. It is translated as CASSLLHRSSYNEQFF.

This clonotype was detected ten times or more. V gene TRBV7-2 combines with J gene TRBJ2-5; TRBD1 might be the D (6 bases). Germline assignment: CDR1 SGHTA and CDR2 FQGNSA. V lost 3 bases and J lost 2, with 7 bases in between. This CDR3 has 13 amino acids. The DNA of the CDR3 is TGTGCCAGCAGCTTTGGACAGCAAGAGACCCAGTACTTC. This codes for CASSFGQQETQYF.

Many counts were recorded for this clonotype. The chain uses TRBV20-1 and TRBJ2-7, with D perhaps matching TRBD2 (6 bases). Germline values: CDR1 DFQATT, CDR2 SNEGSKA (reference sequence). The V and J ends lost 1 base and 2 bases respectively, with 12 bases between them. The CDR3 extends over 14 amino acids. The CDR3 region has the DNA TGCAGTGCTAGAGTGATGACTAGTGCCTACGAGCAGTACTTC. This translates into CSARVMTSAYEQYF.

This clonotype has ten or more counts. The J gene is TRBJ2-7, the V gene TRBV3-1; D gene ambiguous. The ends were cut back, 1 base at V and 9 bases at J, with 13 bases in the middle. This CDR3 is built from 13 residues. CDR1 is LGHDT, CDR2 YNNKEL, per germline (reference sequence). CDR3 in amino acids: CASSQVDKQPQYF. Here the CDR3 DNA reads TGTGCCAGCAGCCAAGTTGATAAGCAGCCGCAGTACTTC.

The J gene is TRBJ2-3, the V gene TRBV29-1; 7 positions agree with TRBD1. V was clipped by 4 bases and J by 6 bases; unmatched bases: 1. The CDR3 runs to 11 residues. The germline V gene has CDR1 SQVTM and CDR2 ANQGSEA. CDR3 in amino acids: CSVARGDTQYF. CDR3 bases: TGCAGCGTTGCCAGGGGGGATACGCAGTATTTT.

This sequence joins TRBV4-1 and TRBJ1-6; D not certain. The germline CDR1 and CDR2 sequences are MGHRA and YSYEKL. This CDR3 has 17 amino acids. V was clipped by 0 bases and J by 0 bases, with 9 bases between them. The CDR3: CASSQESTSSYNSPLHF. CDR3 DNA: TGCGCCAGCAGCCAAGAATCAACGAGCTCCTATAATTCACCCCTCCACTTT.

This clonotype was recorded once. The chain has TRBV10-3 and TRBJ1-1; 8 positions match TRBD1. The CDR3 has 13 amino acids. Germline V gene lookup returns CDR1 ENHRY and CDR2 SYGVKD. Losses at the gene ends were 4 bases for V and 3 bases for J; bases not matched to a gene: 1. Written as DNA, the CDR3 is TGTGCCATCAGTGTGACAGGGGACACTGAAGCTTTCTTT. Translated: CAISVTGDTEAFF.

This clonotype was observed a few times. CDR3 nucleotide sequence: TGTGCCAGCAGGGGCGGGAACTACGAGCAGTACGTC. It codes for CASRGGNYEQYV. The chain uses TRBV2 and TRBJ2-7; D is possibly TRBD2 (6 bases). The CDR3 has 12 residues. The germline V gene has CDR1 SNHLY and CDR2 FYNNEI. V lost 6 bases and J lost 3, with 9 bases in between.

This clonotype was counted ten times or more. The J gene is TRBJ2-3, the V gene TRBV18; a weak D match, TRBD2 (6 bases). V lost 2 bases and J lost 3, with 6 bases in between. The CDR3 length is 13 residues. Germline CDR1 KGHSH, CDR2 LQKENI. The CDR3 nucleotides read TGTGCCAGCTCACCAGGGAGGACAGATACGCAGTATTTT. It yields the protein CASSPGRTDTQYF.

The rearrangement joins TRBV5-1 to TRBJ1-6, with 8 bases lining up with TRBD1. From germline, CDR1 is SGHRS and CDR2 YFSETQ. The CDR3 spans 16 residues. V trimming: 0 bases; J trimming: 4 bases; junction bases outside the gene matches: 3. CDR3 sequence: CASSLAGQEYNSPLHF. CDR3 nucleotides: TGCGCCAGCAGCTTGGCGGGACAGGAGTATAATTCACCCCTCCACTTT.